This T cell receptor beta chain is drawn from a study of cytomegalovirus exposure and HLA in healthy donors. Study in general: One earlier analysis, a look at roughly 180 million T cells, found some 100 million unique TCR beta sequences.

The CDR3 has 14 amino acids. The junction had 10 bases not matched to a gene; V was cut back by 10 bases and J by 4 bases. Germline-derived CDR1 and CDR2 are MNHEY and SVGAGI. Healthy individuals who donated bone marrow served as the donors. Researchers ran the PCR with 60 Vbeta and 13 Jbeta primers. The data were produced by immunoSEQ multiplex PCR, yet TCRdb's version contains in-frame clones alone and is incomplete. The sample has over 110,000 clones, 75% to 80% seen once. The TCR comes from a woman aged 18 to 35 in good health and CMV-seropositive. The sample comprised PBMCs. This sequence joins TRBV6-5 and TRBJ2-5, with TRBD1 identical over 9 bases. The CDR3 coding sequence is TGTGCCACCTCGGACAGGGGCAGGAGAGAGACCCAGTACTTC. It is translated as CATSDRGRRETQYF.